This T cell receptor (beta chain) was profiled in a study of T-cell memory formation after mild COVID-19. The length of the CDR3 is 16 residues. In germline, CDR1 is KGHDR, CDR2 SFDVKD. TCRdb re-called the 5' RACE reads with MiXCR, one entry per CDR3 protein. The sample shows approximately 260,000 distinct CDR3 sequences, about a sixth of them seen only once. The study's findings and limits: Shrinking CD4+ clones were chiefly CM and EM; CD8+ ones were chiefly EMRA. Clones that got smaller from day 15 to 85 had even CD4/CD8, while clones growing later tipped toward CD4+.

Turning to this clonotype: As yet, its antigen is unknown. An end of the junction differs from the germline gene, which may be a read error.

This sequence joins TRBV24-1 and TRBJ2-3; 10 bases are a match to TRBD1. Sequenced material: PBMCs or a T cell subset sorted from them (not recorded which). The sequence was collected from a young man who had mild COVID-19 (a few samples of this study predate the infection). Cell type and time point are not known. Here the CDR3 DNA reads TGTGCCACCAGTGATTTCAGGACAGGGGGAACAGATACGCAGTATTTC. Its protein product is CATSDFRTGGTDTQYF.